This T cell receptor beta chain was recorded in a study of T cells expressing NK-cell markers. General observations from the study: The leading position in the CD3+CD56-NKG2C+ fraction of several donors also went to these clonotypes.

In the case of this clonotype: Its specificity is unknown.

The germline CDR1 and CDR2 sequences are MNHEY and SMNVEV (reference sequence). The CDR3 is made up of 15 amino acids. TCRdb processed the 5' RACE reads again and assigns one entry to each CDR3 protein, with no DNA. Its table lists 500,000 or so distinct CDR3 sequences. Sequenced material: blood T cells: a sorted CD56 or NKG2C T cell subset, CD4+ or CD8+ T cells, or bulk PBMC T cells (not recorded which). The V gene is TRBV27, the J gene TRBJ2-1; TCRdb's D call of TRBD2 is untestable without DNA. This receptor was taken from a man younger than 35 in good health. CDR3 residues: CASSESPLAGHEQFF.